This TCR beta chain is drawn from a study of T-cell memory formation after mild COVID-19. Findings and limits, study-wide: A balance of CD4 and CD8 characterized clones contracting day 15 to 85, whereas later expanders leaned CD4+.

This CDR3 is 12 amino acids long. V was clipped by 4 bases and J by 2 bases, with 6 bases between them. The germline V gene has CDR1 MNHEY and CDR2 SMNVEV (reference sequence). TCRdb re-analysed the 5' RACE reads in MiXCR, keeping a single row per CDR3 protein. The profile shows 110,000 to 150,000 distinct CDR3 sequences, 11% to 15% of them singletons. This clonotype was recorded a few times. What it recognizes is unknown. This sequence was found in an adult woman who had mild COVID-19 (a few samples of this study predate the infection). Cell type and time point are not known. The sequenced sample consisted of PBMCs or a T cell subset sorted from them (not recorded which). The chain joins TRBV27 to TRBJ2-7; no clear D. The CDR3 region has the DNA TGTGCCAGCAGTTCGCCCACCTACGAGCAGTACTTC. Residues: CASSSPTYEQYF.